The 28 T cell receptor beta chains in this list originate from one sample, sequenced in a study of technical replicates of blood from a handful of donors. Data came from immunoSEQ multiplex PCR; TCRdb stores just in-frame clones and leaves some out. The profile covers more than 90,000 clones, with 95% appearing a single time and approximately 0.25% taken by the ten largest. What was sequenced was T cells isolated from PBMCs. These receptor sequences come from a human donor in good health.

The V gene is TRBV5-1, the J gene TRBJ2-3, with 7 bases identical to TRBD1. Germline-derived CDR1 and CDR2 are SGHRS and YFSETQ. Trimming removed 5 bases from V and 0 bases from J; junction bases left unmatched: 6. The CDR3 loop spans 15 amino acids. CDR3: CASSSTGISTDTQYF. In nucleotides, the CDR3 is TGCGCCAGCAGTTCGACAGGGATTAGCACAGATACGCAGTATTTT. Complete variable domain (other parts from reference TRBV5-1 and TRBJ2-3): KAGVTQTPRYLIKTRGQQVTLSCSPISGHRSVSWYQQTPGQGLQFLFEYFSETQRNKGNFPGRFSGRQFSNSRSEMNVSTLELGDSALYLCASSSTGISTDTQYFGPGTRLTVL.

J is TRBJ2-1 and V is TRBV9, with 9 bases that match TRBD2. The CDR3 length is 15 residues. The trim removed 2 bases at V and 6 bases at J, leaving 6 bases unmatched. The germline CDR1 and CDR2 sequences are SGDLS and YYNGEE. CDR3 protein: CASSVGLASFNEQFF. In DNA form, the CDR3 reads TGTGCCAGCAGCGTGGGACTAGCTAGCTTCAATGAGCAGTTCTTC. The whole variable domain, remainder taken from reference TRBV9 and TRBJ2-1, is DSGVTQTPKHLITATGQRVTLRCSPRSGDLSVYWYQQSLDQGLQFLIQYYNGEERAKGNILERFSAQQFPDLHSELNLSSLELGDSALYFCASSVGLASFNEQFFGPGTRLTVL.

The chain carries TRBV28 and TRBJ2-7, with 10 positions matching TRBD2. In germline, CDR1 is MDHEN, CDR2 SYDVKM. Trimming at V came to 5 bases and at J to 0 bases, leaving 4 bases not matched to a gene. The CDR3 loop spans 15 amino acids. The chain's CDR3 is CASSRWTSGSYEQYF. As DNA, the CDR3 is TGTGCCAGCAGTAGATGGACTAGCGGCTCCTACGAGCAGTACTTC.

V usage is TRBV6-5 and J usage is TRBJ2-7; 7 bases align to TRBD2. The CDR3 covers 15 residues. Germline values: CDR1 MNHEY, CDR2 SVGAGI. After removal of 6 bases from V and 0 bases from J, the junction contained 8 bases not matched to a gene. The CDR3 DNA reads as TGTGCCAGCAGACTTAATTGGGGGGGCTCCTACGAGCAGTACTTC. Its translation is CASRLNWGGSYEQYF.

This chain joins TRBV6-1 and TRBJ2-1; 8 bases map to TRBD1. With V trimmed by 6 bases and J by 11 bases, 6 bases remained unmatched. This CDR3 region has 12 residues. Germline CDR1 and CDR2: MNHNS and SASEGT. CDR3 residues: CASSVGTGQQFF. The CDR3 nucleotides are TGTGCCAGCAGCGTCGGGACAGGTCAGCAGTTCTTC.

V gene TRBV10-3 combines with J gene TRBJ1-1, with TRBD1 as a possible D gene (6 bases). With 3 bases removed from V and 7 bases from J, the gap between germline ends came to 15 bases. Germline CDR1 ENHRY, CDR2 SYGVKD. This CDR3 is 14 amino acids long. The CDR3 DNA follows: TGTGCCATCAGTGAACCCAGCAGGGGTGGTGAAGCTTTCTTT. It encodes CAISEPSRGGEAFF.

The V gene is TRBV28, the J gene TRBJ1-5; D gene unclear. The ends were cut back, 2 bases at V and 0 bases at J, with 14 bases in the middle. Germline CDR1 MDHEN, CDR2 SYDVKM. The length of the CDR3 is 17 residues. CDR3 sequence reads: CASSLGSLRISNQPQHF. The DNA for the CDR3 is TGTGCCAGCAGTTTAGGCAGCCTCAGGATTAGCAATCAGCCCCAGCATTTT.

This chain joins TRBV4-1 and TRBJ2-5; 8 nucleotides line up with TRBD2. The V segment lost 2 bases and the J segment 1 base; nucleotides outside the gene matches: 9. The germline V gene encodes CDR1 MGHRA and CDR2 YSYEKL. The CDR3 covers 17 residues. This CDR3 reads CASSQSGGAIGQETQYF. Here the CDR3 DNA reads TGCGCCAGCAGCCAATCCGGGGGGGCAATCGGCCAAGAGACCCAGTACTTC.

The rearrangement links TRBV28 to TRBJ1-5; D is uncertain. The CDR3 loop spans 13 amino acids. CDR1 and CDR2 (germline): MDHEN, SYDVKM. The germline V and J ends were trimmed by 5 bases and 3 bases, with 8 bases remaining between them. The CDR3 coding sequence is TGTGCCAGCAGTCCAGGTTTCAATCAGCCCCAGCATTTT. Translating it yields CASSPGFNQPQHF.

The chain has TRBV6-6 and TRBJ2-3; TRBD1 is a possible D gene (5 bases). V was pared by 6 bases and J by 1 base, with 14 bases between. The CDR3 contains 15 residues. The germline gives CDR1 MNHNY, CDR2 SVGAGI (reference sequence). The CDR3 DNA is TGTGCCAGCAGGATAACAGGTCACGGCACAGATACGCAGTATTTT. Its protein is CASRITGHGTDTQYF.

J is TRBJ1-1 and V is TRBV6-5; the D gene is possibly TRBD1 (6 bases). The germline V gene encodes CDR1 MNHEY and CDR2 SVGAGI. This CDR3 contains 14 residues. Trimming took 0 bases from V and 3 from J, leaving 8 bases between them. This CDR3 reads CASSYSDRYTEAFF. The DNA for the CDR3 is TGTGCCAGCAGTTACTCAGACAGGTACACTGAAGCTTTCTTT.

The chain recombines TRBV29-1 with TRBJ2-5, with D possibly being TRBD2 (5 bases). CDR3 size: 14 residues. Germline V gives CDR1 SQVTM, CDR2 ANQGSEA. V lost 2 bases, J lost 5 bases, and 15 bases lay in between. CDR3 in amino acids: CSVEPGAGGETQYF. The CDR3 DNA reads as TGCAGCGTTGAACCCGGTGCGGGCGGGGAGACCCAGTACTTC. Together with reference TRBV29-1 and TRBJ2-5, the CDR3 gives the full variable domain: SAVISQKPSRDICQRGTSLTIQCQVDSQVTMMFWYRQQPGQSLTLIATANQGSEATYESGFVIDKFPISRPNLTFSTLTVSNMSPEDSSIYLCSVEPGAGGETQYFGPGTRLLVL.

The V and J genes are TRBV4-1 and TRBJ2-3; 10 bases agree with TRBD2. Germline V CDR1 and CDR2: MGHRA, YSYEKL. This CDR3 contains 15 residues. The ends lost 4 bases at V and 1 base at J; junction bases unmatched: 2. The CDR3 bases are TGCGCCAGCAGCCTGCTAGCGGGAGGCACAGATACGCAGTATTTT. Its protein product is CASSLLAGGTDTQYF.

The CDR3 DNA follows: TGTGCCATTAGCATCGACGAAAAAAAAGCGGGGAATGAGCAGTTCTTC. Its protein is CAISIDEKKAGNEQFF. The chain combines TRBV7-8 with TRBJ2-1; 7 bases are a match to TRBD2. The CDR3 is made up of 16 amino acids. J gave up 7 bases and V 10 bases, and 19 bases lay outside the gene matches. Germline CDR1 reads SGHVS; CDR2 reads FQNEAQ. The complete variable domain, with remaining parts taken from reference TRBV7-8 and TRBJ2-1, reads GAGVSQSPRYKVAKRGQDVALRCDPISGHVSLFWYQQALGQGPEFLTYFQNEAQLDKSGLPSDRFFAERPEGSVSTLKIQRTQQEDSAVYLCAISIDEKKAGNEQFFGPGTRLTVL.

This chain joins TRBV6-5 and TRBJ2-2; 9 bases line up with TRBD1. V lost 5 bases and J lost 4; bases outside the gene matches: 5. CDR3 length equals 15 residues. The germline CDR1 and CDR2 sequences are MNHEY and SVGAGI. The CDR3 region has the DNA TGTGCCAGCAGTGGACAGGGGCTCCTCACCGGGGAGCTGTTTTTT. Protein sequence: CASSGQGLLTGELFF.

V usage is TRBV7-3 and J usage is TRBJ1-1, with TRBD1 as a possible D gene (5 bases). Trimming shortened V by 4 bases and J by 1 base, and 7 bases separated the two germline ends. Germline CDR1 SGHTA, CDR2 FQGTGA. The CDR3 length is 13 residues. In DNA form, the CDR3 reads TGTGCCAGCAGCTCACAGGAGAACACTGAAGCTTTCTTT. This translates into CASSSQENTEAFF.

The chain employs TRBV2 and TRBJ1-5; TRBD1 is a possible D gene (5 bases). This CDR3 comprises 14 residues. CDR1 is SNHLY and CDR2 is FYNNEI in the germline V gene. V lost 4 bases and J lost 3, with 10 bases in between. CDR3 coding DNA: TGTGCCAGCAGTGCCGGGACTCACAATCAGCCCCAGCATTTT. It yields the protein CASSAGTHNQPQHF.

This clone was seen only once. The V and J genes are TRBV5-6 and TRBJ1-2, with a possible D match to TRBD1 (5 bases). This CDR3 region has 15 residues. The germline CDR1 and CDR2 sequences are SGHDT and YYEEEE. V was shortened by 1 base and J by 7 bases, with 17 bases between the two germline ends. The DNA for the CDR3 is TGTGCCAGCAGCTTGTATGGACAAGCGATAATTGGCTACACCTTC. Translating gives CASSLYGQAIIGYTF.

The V and J genes are TRBV19 and TRBJ1-1, with D tentatively TRBD1 (5 bases). V was cut by 3 bases and J by 1 base, with 9 bases left in between. CDR1 and CDR2 (germline): LNHDA, SQIVND (reference sequence). The CDR3 is 14 amino acids. CDR3 in DNA: TGTGCCAGTAGTATGACAGACCAGAACACTGAAGCTTTCTTT. Amino acid sequence: CASSMTDQNTEAFF.

The chain has TRBV13 and TRBJ2-3; maybe TRBD1 (5 bases). The CDR3 extends over 16 amino acids. V was trimmed by 7 bases and J by 2 bases, leaving 19 bases between them. Per the germline V gene, CDR1 is PRHDT and CDR2 is FYEKMQ (reference sequence). CDR3 DNA: TGTGCCAGCATCACGGGTGGGCAGGGAATCACAGATACGCAGTATTTT. Its protein product is CASITGGQGITDTQYF.

The V gene is TRBV9, the J gene TRBJ2-7; a weak D match, TRBD1 (6 bases). This CDR3 has 13 amino acids. V lost 4 bases, J lost 5 bases, and 13 bases lay in between. Looked up from germline, CDR1 is SGDLS and CDR2 is YYNGEE. CDR3 coding DNA: TGTGCCAGCAGCCCCCAGGACAGCCACGAGCAGTACTTC. As protein: CASSPQDSHEQYF.

This clone was picked up one time. The V and J genes are TRBV13 and TRBJ2-7, with TRBD1 matching 9 bases. Unmatched junction bases numbered 12, after V lost 5 bases and J lost 4 bases. CDR3 size: 16 residues. Germline V CDR1 and CDR2: PRHDT, FYEKMQ (reference sequence). CDR3 nucleotide sequence: TGTGCCAGCAGCCTGGGCCCCGGGACAGGGACGTACGAGCAGTACTTC. It codes for CASSLGPGTGTYEQYF.

V is TRBV9 and J is TRBJ1-1, with 7 bases aligning to TRBD1. CDR1 SGDLS and CDR2 YYNGEE come from the germline V gene. J was trimmed by 0 bases and V by 0 bases; bases with no gene match: 5. This CDR3 region has 16 residues. The CDR3, as DNA: TGTGCCAGCAGCGTAGGGACGACAGGGCTGAACACTGAAGCTTTCTTT. Encoded protein: CASSVGTTGLNTEAFF.

This chain links TRBV29-1 with TRBJ2-1; D not resolved. This CDR3 region has 10 residues. Germline values: CDR1 SQVTM, CDR2 ANQGSEA. The ends were cut back, 8 bases at V and 12 bases at J, with 14 bases in the middle. CDR3 DNA: TGCAGCTCAATCCTAGATGGGCAGTTCTTC. Its translation: CSSILDGQFF.

The chain combines TRBV27 with TRBJ2-7, with 10 bases aligning to TRBD1. The CDR3 consists of 15 residues. Germline V gives CDR1 MNHEY, CDR2 SMNVEV (reference sequence). Trimming removed 5 bases from V and 6 bases from J; junction bases left unmatched: 10. The CDR3 DNA follows: TGTGCCAGCAGTCTCCTCGGGACAGGGGTCTTCGAGCAGTACTTC. This translates into CASSLLGTGVFEQYF.

The chain couples TRBV7-3 to TRBJ1-1; D gene ambiguous. This CDR3 has 13 residues. The ends were cut back, 1 base at V and 3 bases at J, with 6 bases in the middle. Per the germline V gene, CDR1 is SGHTA and CDR2 is FQGTGA. The CDR3 DNA follows: TGTGCCAGCAGCTTAAGTCTTTACACTGAAGCTTTCTTT. Its translation is CASSLSLYTEAFF.

The V call is TRBV5-6, the J call TRBJ1-6; D is unclear. This CDR3 is 15 amino acids long. Trimming shortened V by 2 bases and J by 7 bases, and 13 bases separated the two germline ends. CDR1 is SGHDT and CDR2 is YYEEEE in the germline V gene. CDR3 region: CASSFVDQENSPLHF. The CDR3 DNA reads TGTGCCAGCAGCTTCGTAGACCAGGAAAATTCACCCCTCCACTTT. Full variable domain (missing parts from reference TRBV5-6 and TRBJ1-6): DAGVTQSPTHLIKTRGQQVTLRCSPKSGHDTVSWYQQALGQGPQFIFQYYEEEERQRGNFPDRFSGHQFPNYSSELNVNALLLGDSALYLCASSFVDQENSPLHFGNGTRLTVT.

This clone appeared once. The V gene is TRBV5-1, the J gene TRBJ2-1; maybe TRBD1 (5 bases). The CDR3 spans 14 residues. Germline CDR1 is SGHRS and CDR2 is YFSETQ. V shed 2 bases and J shed 7 bases, with 13 bases lying between them. CDR3 in amino acids: CASSLGAEGNEQFF. The CDR3 DNA is TGCGCCAGCAGCTTAGGGGCCGAAGGGAATGAGCAGTTCTTC.